The TCR beta chain described here comes from a study of blood T cell repertoires in COVID-19. On the study more broadly: Whether acute or convalescent, the COVID-19 samples came from the United States, Italy and Spain. T cells, B-cell-depleted T cells, or PBMCs provided the cDNA or gDNA that served as material.

The study assigned cohorts using participant-reported clinical history. Methods used by the authors: Reference gene primer amplification gave estimated nucleated cell counts. The protocol was immunoSEQ multiplex PCR, while the TCRdb copy is restricted to in-frame clones and leaves out a portion. V, J and clone size are those of that table, while D and trimming were read from the DNA. This table holds some 210,000 clones, approximately 80% found once. Input material: PBMCs or T cells enriched from blood (not recorded which). This clonotype originated in a man aged 25 to 40 with acute COVID-19.

In nucleotides, the CDR3 is TGTGCCAGCAATTGGGCGGGTGGCGGGGAGCTGTTTTTT. This sequence encodes CASNWAGGGELFF. V usage is TRBV9 and J usage is TRBJ2-2; perhaps TRBD2 as D (5 bases). The CDR3 is 13 amino acids. From germline, CDR1 is SGDLS and CDR2 YYNGEE. V lost 6 bases to trimming and J lost 7 bases, with 13 bases between them.